This passage covers 12 T cell receptor beta chains from one sample sequenced in a study of response to subunit inactivated influenza vaccine. TCRdb reanalysed the RT-PCR reads using MiXCR and keeps one entry per CDR3 protein. This sample yields about 520,000 distinct CDR3 sequences, of which 9.5% to 13% are seen a single time; about 12% belongs to the top ten. The input for sequencing was PBMCs from blood, taken about 40 days after vaccination. Receptors were obtained from a man in his forties or fifties who received an inactivated influenza vaccine.

This clonotype was detected only a few times. This chain uses TRBV25-1 with TRBJ2-1; possibly TRBD1 for D (6 bases). The CDR3 loop spans 16 amino acids. V lost 0 bases and J lost 9, with 18 bases in between. The germline V gene encodes CDR1 MGHDK and CDR2 SYGVNS. The CDR3 coding sequence is TGTGCCAGCAGTGAATATGTCGGGACAAGTTTTGGTGAGCAGTTCTTC. It codes for CASSEYVGTSFGEQFF.

The chain uses TRBV5-1 and TRBJ2-7; D possibly matches TRBD1 or TRBD2 (5 bases each). The CDR3 contains 13 residues. V gave up 3 bases and J gave up 13 bases, with 20 bases separating them. The germline V gene encodes CDR1 SGHRS and CDR2 YFSETQ. CDR3 nucleotide sequence: TGCGCCAGCAGCTCCACGAACGGGGCTTTAAGTTACTTC. As protein: CASSSTNGALSYF.

This clonotype was seen a few times. The chain links TRBV6-2 or TRBV6-3 to TRBJ2-7; D is possibly TRBD2 (7 bases). There are 13 residues in the CDR3. Germline V gives CDR1 MNHEY, CDR2 SVGEGT. The germline V and J ends were trimmed by 6 bases and 8 bases, with 17 bases remaining between them. CDR3 sequence reads: CASSQRGREKQYF. In DNA form, the CDR3 reads TGTGCCAGCAGCCAACGGGGGCGGGAGAAGCAGTACTTC.

To note about this clonotype: Relative to the germline gene, one junction end is altered; a read error may explain this. The rearrangement uses TRBV7-2 and TRBJ2-4; TRBD1 is a possible D gene (5 bases). CDR3 length equals 16 residues. CDR1 is SGHTA and CDR2 is FQGNSA in the germline V gene. CDR3 amino acids: CASSSTHQGAKDIQYF. Written as DNA, the CDR3 is TGTGCCAGCAGCTCAACCCACCAAGGGGCCAAAGACATTCAGTACTTC.

The chain employs TRBV20-1 and TRBJ1-5; maybe TRBD1 (6 bases). The CDR3 is 15 residues long. Trimming pared 0 bases from V and 6 bases from J, leaving 15 bases between. Per germline, CDR1 DFQATT and CDR2 SNEGSKA (reference sequence). Here the CDR3 reads CSARDQGTISQPQHF. The DNA for the CDR3 is TGCAGTGCTAGAGATCAGGGGACAATCAGTCAGCCCCAGCATTTT.

This sequence joins TRBV10-2 and TRBJ2-6, with D possibly matching TRBD1 (6 bases). The germline V gene encodes CDR1 WSHSY and CDR2 SAAADI. Trimming stripped 9 bases from V and 4 bases from J, with 10 bases between. The CDR3 runs to 13 residues. Here the CDR3 reads CASTGTGANVLTF. The DNA of the CDR3 is TGCGCCAGTACAGGGACCGGGGCCAACGTCCTGACTTTC.

This clonotype was seen repeatedly, ten times or more. This rearrangement joins TRBV20-1 to TRBJ2-2, with 9 nucleotides matching TRBD1. The CDR3 is 13 residues long. The V gene end was trimmed by 2 bases and the J gene end by 8 bases; junction bases not matched to a gene: 3. CDR1 and CDR2 (germline): DFQATT, SNEGSKA (reference sequence). The CDR3 DNA follows: TGCAGTGCTAGAACAGGGGGCTTGGGGGAGCTGTTTTTT. Translated: CSARTGGLGELFF.

J is TRBJ2-5 and V is TRBV5-1; D tentatively reads TRBD1 or TRBD2 (6 bases each). Looked up from germline, CDR1 is SGHRS and CDR2 is YFSETQ. V was trimmed by 3 bases and J by 5 bases, leaving 17 bases between them. The CDR3 sequence is 15 residues long. The CDR3 DNA is TGCGCCAGCAGCTCCACGGGGGCGGTCGAGGAGACCCAGTACTTC. Translating gives CASSSTGAVEETQYF.

Note on this clonotype: A much larger clone differs by one base, so this may be a read error. The CDR3 protein is CASNEGILSSYKEQFF. CDR3 nucleotide sequence: TGCGCGAGCAACGAGGGGATCCTTAGCTCCTACAAAGAGCAGTTCTTC. The rearrangement uses TRBV5-1 and TRBJ2-1; D possibly matches TRBD1 or TRBD2 (5 bases each). CDR3 length equals 16 residues. Germline V gives CDR1 SGHRS, CDR2 YFSETQ.

This sequence joins TRBV5-1 and TRBJ2-5, with D possibly being TRBD1 (5 bases). The germline gives CDR1 SGHRS, CDR2 YFSETQ. The germline V and J ends were trimmed by 5 bases and 2 bases, with 13 bases remaining between them. The CDR3 has 14 amino acids. The CDR3 spells CASRTDNNQETQYF. The CDR3, as DNA: TGCGCCAGCAGGACAGATAACAATCAAGAGACCCAGTACTTC.

The rearrangement links TRBV18 to TRBJ1-2; tentative D call: TRBD1 (5 bases). The germline V gene has CDR1 KGHSH and CDR2 LQKENI. There are 14 residues in the CDR3. V lost 1 base and J 7 bases, leaving 13 bases between the germline ends. As DNA, the CDR3 is TGTGCCAGCTCACCACTCAGGGAGTCCGGTGGCTACACCTTC. This translates into CASSPLRESGGYTF.

This clonotype was seen only a few times. CDR3 DNA sequence: TGCAGTGCTAGGGGCGGACCTCGGCTAGCGGGAAGACAAGAGACCCAGTACTTC. It encodes CSARGGPRLAGRQETQYF. The chain recombines TRBV20-1 with TRBJ2-5; 9 bases fit TRBD2. The germline V gene encodes CDR1 DFQATT and CDR2 SNEGSKA (reference sequence). The CDR3 extends over 18 amino acids. V lost 3 bases and J lost 2; bases outside the gene matches: 16.